These 17 T cell receptor beta chains were all obtained from the same sample, sequenced in a study of ipilimumab plus nivolumab after autologous stem cell transplantation. The data were produced by immunoSEQ multiplex PCR, yet TCRdb's version contains in-frame clones alone and is incomplete. The table shows about 15,000 clones, with approximately 75% occurring only once. Sequencing was performed on PBMCs, taken in a trial of ipilimumab plus nivolumab as post-transplant consolidation. These receptors were obtained from a male donor with primary mediastinal lymphoma.

This chain joins TRBV9 and TRBJ2-3; D is perhaps TRBD1 (5 bases). V gave up 0 bases and J gave up 1 base, with 18 bases separating them. The CDR3 spans 18 residues. Germline lookup yields CDR1 SGDLS and CDR2 YYNGEE. CDR3 protein: CASSVEPAGWYGTDTQYF. The CDR3 nucleotides read TGTGCCAGCAGCGTAGAGCCGGCAGGGTGGTATGGCACAGATACGCAGTATTTT.

This rearrangement joins TRBV10-2 to TRBJ2-5; 12 bases line up with TRBD2. Unmatched junction bases numbered 8, after V lost 7 bases and J lost 5 bases. Per the germline V gene, CDR1 is WSHSY and CDR2 is SAAADI. This CDR3 is 15 amino acids long. CDR3 in amino acids: CASNDRLAGVETQYF. The CDR3 region has the DNA TGCGCCAGCAATGATAGACTAGCGGGGGTTGAGACCCAGTACTTC.

On this clone: The germline gene is not matched at one end of the junction; a read error may be the cause. J is TRBJ2-7 and V is TRBV7-7, with D possibly called TRBD1 or TRBD2 (5 bases each). CDR3 length equals 12 residues. Germline CDR1 reads SSHAT; CDR2 reads FNYEAQ (reference sequence). CDR3 coding DNA: TGTGCTAGCAGCCTAGGGGACGGAGAGCAGTACTTC. Its translation: CASSLGDGEQYF.

This sequence joins TRBV19 and TRBJ2-7; 9 nucleotides match TRBD1. V dropped 7 bases and J dropped 2; count of bases not matched to a gene: 6. Germline assignment: CDR1 LNHDA and CDR2 SQIVND (reference sequence). The CDR3 totals 14 residues. The CDR3 spells CASKVGTGTYEQYF. CDR3 bases: TGTGCCAGTAAGGTTGGGACAGGGACCTACGAGCAGTACTTC.

The J gene is TRBJ2-5, the V gene TRBV6-5, with TRBD1 matching over 11 bases. The ends lost 2 bases at V and 5 bases at J; junction bases unmatched: 4. In germline, CDR1 is MNHEY, CDR2 SVGAGI. The CDR3 is 15 amino acids. Here the CDR3 DNA reads TGTGCCAGCAGTTACGGACAGGGGGCCTGGGAGACCCAGTACTTC. This codes for CASSYGQGAWETQYF.

V and J are TRBV19 and TRBJ1-4; a possible D gene is TRBD1 (5 bases). The CDR3 spans 14 residues. Germline-derived CDR1 and CDR2 are LNHDA and SQIVND (reference sequence). The V gene lost 7 bases and the J gene lost 4 bases, with 13 bases spanning the gap. The CDR3 DNA follows: TGTGCCAGTACCCGCGGGGCGCTTAATGAAAAACTGTTTTTT. Protein product: CASTRGALNEKLFF.

The chain joins TRBV19 to TRBJ1-4, with D tentatively TRBD1 (6 bases). Trimming removed 4 bases at V and 7 bases at J, with 10 bases between. CDR3 length: 13 residues. CDR1 and CDR2 (germline): LNHDA, SQIVND (reference sequence). The CDR3 reads CASSKEGVEKLFF. CDR3 DNA: TGTGCCAGTAGTAAAGAGGGGGTTGAAAAACTGTTTTTT.

The CDR3 DNA sequence: TGCGCCAGCAGGCGTACAGGGGGCTCCCAAGAGACCCAGTACTTC. Protein: CASRRTGGSQETQYF. The V gene is TRBV5-1, the J gene TRBJ2-5; 9 bases agree with TRBD1. From germline, CDR1 is SGHRS and CDR2 YFSETQ. The CDR3 length is 15 residues. Trimming removed 5 bases from V and 1 base from J; junction bases left unmatched: 6.

V usage is TRBV15 and J usage is TRBJ2-2, with 8 bases that match TRBD2. Trimming cost V 2 bases and J 1 base; bases outside gene matches: 6. The CDR3 extends over 17 amino acids. CDR1 LNHNV and CDR2 YYDKDF come from the germline V gene (reference sequence). For the CDR3, the DNA is TGTGCCACCAGCAGATCCCCGGGAGGGGGGAACACCGGGGAGCTGTTTTTT. This gives the protein CATSRSPGGGNTGELFF.

The CDR3 nucleotides are TGCGCCAGCAGCCTTGGTCGGCAAAAGAACACTGAAGCTTTCTTT. This encodes CASSLGRQKNTEAFF. The chain uses TRBV5-1 and TRBJ1-1, with D unresolved. Germline V gene lookup returns CDR1 SGHRS and CDR2 YFSETQ. Trimming removed 4 bases at V and 1 base at J, with 14 bases between. The CDR3 length is 15 residues. The variable domain in full, with the rest retrieved from reference TRBV5-1 and TRBJ1-1, is KAGVTQTPRYLIKTRGQQVTLSCSPISGHRSVSWYQQTPGQGLQFLFEYFSETQRNKGNFPGRFSGRQFSNSRSEMNVSTLELGDSALYLCASSLGRQKNTEAFFGQGTRLTVV.

A few counts support this clone. The chain joins TRBV2 to TRBJ1-5; D ambiguous. V gave up 6 bases and J gave up 7 bases, with 13 bases separating them. This CDR3 has 13 residues. Germline V gene data show CDR1 as SNHLY and CDR2 as FYNNEI. The CDR3 DNA is TGTGCCAGCAGCGAGGACCCGTGGCAGCCCCAGCATTTT. Protein product: CASSEDPWQPQHF.

The chain joins TRBV6-5 to TRBJ1-2, with D perhaps matching TRBD1 (5 bases). Per the germline V gene, CDR1 is MNHEY and CDR2 is SVGAGI. Trimming left V 0 bases short and J 4 bases short, with 12 bases between. This CDR3 comprises 15 residues. The CDR3 DNA is TGTGCCAGCAGTTACTCAACGGGGACCGTCTATGGCTACACCTTC. It encodes CASSYSTGTVYGYTF.

The rearrangement uses TRBV4-1 and TRBJ2-7, with 10 nucleotides matching TRBD1. This CDR3 comprises 16 residues. Germline lookup yields CDR1 MGHRA and CDR2 YSYEKL. The trim removed 2 bases at V and 4 bases at J, leaving 8 bases unmatched. The CDR3 nucleotides read TGCGCCAGCAGCCAACTACCGGGACAGGGGAAGTACGAGCAGTACTTC. Protein: CASSQLPGQGKYEQYF.

The chain couples TRBV28 to TRBJ1-2; D is perhaps TRBD1 (5 bases). V was cut by 5 bases and J by 6 bases, with 16 bases left in between. The CDR3 totals 14 residues. Germline lookup yields CDR1 MDHEN and CDR2 SYDVKM. Here the CDR3 reads CASSRPGRRDGYTF. CDR3 DNA: TGTGCCAGCAGTCGTCCGGGCCGCAGGGATGGCTACACCTTC.

This clone was seen only once. The chain couples TRBV2 to TRBJ2-2; 8 nucleotides agree with TRBD2. V dropped 6 bases and J dropped 1; count of bases not matched to a gene: 4. The CDR3 is 15 amino acids. Germline V lookup: CDR1 SNHLY, CDR2 FYNNEI. CDR3 in DNA: TGTGCCAGCAGGAGCGGGAGCGGGAACACCGGGGAGCTGTTTTTT. Encoded protein: CASRSGSGNTGELFF. The full variable domain, rest sourced from reference TRBV2 and TRBJ2-2, is EPEVTQTPSHQVTQMGQEVILRCVPISNHLYFYWYRQILGQKVEFLVSFYNNEISEKSEIFDDQFSVERPDGSNFTLKIRSTKLEDSAMYFCASRSGSGNTGELFFGEGSRLTVL.

The chain links TRBV4-2 to TRBJ1-2, with D possibly TRBD1 on 5 matching bases. Trimming cost V 0 bases and J 2 bases, with 13 bases left between them. This CDR3 region has 16 residues. CDR1 is LGHNA and CDR2 is YNFKEQ in the germline V gene. Here the CDR3 DNA reads TGTGCCAGCAGCCAAGATCAGGGCAACCGAAACTATGGCTACACCTTC. Translating gives CASSQDQGNRNYGYTF.

The chain carries TRBV18 and TRBJ2-3; no definite D call. Germline lookup yields CDR1 KGHSH and CDR2 LQKENI. The CDR3 is 16 amino acids. V shed 0 bases and J shed 1 base, with 11 bases lying between them. CDR3 nucleotides: TGTGCCAGCTCACCACCGTTGCCCGGAGGCACAGATACGCAGTATTTT. This translates into CASSPPLPGGTDTQYF.